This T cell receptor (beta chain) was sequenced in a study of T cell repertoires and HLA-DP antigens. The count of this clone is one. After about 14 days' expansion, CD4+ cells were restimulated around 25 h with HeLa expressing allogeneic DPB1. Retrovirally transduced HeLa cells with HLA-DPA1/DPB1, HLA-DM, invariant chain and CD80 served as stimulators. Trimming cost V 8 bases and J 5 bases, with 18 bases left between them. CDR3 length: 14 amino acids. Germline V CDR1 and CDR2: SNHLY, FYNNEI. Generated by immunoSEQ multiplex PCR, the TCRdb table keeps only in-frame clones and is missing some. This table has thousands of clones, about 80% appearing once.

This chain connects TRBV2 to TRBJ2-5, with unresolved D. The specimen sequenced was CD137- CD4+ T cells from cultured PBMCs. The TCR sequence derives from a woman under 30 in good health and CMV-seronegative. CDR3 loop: CASGVVSSRETQYF. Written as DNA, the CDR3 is TGTGCCAGCGGTGTTGTGAGTTCCCGGGAGACCCAGTACTTC.